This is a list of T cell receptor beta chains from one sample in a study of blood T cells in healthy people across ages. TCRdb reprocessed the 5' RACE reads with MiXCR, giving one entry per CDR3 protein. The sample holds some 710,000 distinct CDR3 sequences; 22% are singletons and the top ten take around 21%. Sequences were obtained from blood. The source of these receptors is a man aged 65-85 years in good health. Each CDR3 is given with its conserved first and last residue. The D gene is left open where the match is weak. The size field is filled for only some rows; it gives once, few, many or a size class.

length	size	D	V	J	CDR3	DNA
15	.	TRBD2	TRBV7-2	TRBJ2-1	CASSYVLAGPNEQFF	TGTGCCAGCAGCTACGTCTTAGCGGGACCAAATGAGCAGTTCTTC
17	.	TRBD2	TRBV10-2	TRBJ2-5	CASRTIGTSGGWETQYF	TGCGCCAGCAGAACTATCGGGACTAGCGGGGGGTGGGAGACCCAGTACTTC
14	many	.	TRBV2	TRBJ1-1	CASSAGPTNTEAFF	TGTGCCAGCAGTGCGGGACCAACCAACACTGAAGCTTTCTTT
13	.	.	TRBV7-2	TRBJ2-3	CAGGIAALDTQYF	TGTGCTGGGGGAATAGCGGCTCTCGATACGCAGTATTTT
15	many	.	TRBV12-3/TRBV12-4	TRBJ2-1	CASSSRGPSYNEQFF	TGTGCCAGCAGTTCGAGAGGGCCCTCCTACAATGAGCAGTTCTTC
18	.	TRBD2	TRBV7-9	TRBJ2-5	CASSLRILAGPSGETQYF	TGTGCCAGCAGCTTAAGAATCCTAGCGGGTCCTTCAGGGGAGACCCAGTACTTC
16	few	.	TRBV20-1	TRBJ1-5	CSARGAGPYSNQPQHF	TGCAGTGCTAGAGGCGCAGGGCCATATAGCAATCAGCCCCAGCATTTT
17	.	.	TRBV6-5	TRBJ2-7	CASSYASGTLNSYEQYF	TGTGCCAGCAGTTATGCGTCCGGGACACTGAACTCCTACGAGCAGTACTTC
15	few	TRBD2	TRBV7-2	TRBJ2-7	CASSRVAGSSYEQYF	TGTGCCAGCAGCCGAGTAGCGGGTAGCTCCTACGAGCAGTACTTC
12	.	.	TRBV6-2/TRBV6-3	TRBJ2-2	CASRSATGELFF	TGTGCCAGCAGATCGGCCACCGGGGAGCTGTTTTTT
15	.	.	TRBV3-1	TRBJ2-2	CASSQVGGYTGELFF	TGTGCCAGCAGCCAAGTGGGGGGTTACACCGGGGAGCTGTTTTTT
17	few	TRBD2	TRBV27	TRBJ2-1	CAGSRTGTSGLYNEQFF	TGTGCCGGCAGCCGAACCGGGACTAGCGGACTATACAATGAGCAGTTCTTC
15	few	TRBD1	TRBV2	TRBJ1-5	CASSSTGFGNQPQHF	TGTGCCAGCAGTTCGACAGGGTTTGGGAATCAGCCCCAGCATTTT
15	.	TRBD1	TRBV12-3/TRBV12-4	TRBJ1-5	CASSLTTGAGQPQHF	TGTGCCAGCAGTTTGACCACAGGGGCTGGGCAGCCCCAGCATTTT
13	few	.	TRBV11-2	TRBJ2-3	CASSTEGADTQYF	TGTGCCAGCAGCACCGAAGGTGCAGATACGCAGTATTTT
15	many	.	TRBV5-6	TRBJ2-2	CASSFGTGQSGELFF	TGTGCCAGCAGCTTCGGGACGGGGCAGTCAGGGGAGCTGTTTTTT
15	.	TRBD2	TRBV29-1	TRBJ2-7	CSVEDRGEPTYEQYF	TGCAGCGTTGAAGATCGGGGGGAACCCACCTACGAGCAGTACTTC
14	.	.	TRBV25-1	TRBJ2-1	CASSDTLRGNEQFF	TGTGCCAGCAGTGATACCCTCAGGGGCAATGAGCAGTTCTTC
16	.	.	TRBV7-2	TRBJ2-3	CASSPGLGGGTDTQYF	TGTGCCAGCAGCCCCGGTTTGGGCGGTGGCACAGATACGCAGTATTTT
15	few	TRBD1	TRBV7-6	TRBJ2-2	CASSVTGVNTGELFF	TGTGCCAGCAGTGTGACAGGGGTGAACACCGGGGAGCTGTTTTTT
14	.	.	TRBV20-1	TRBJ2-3	CSAKGVLSTDTQYF	TGCAGTGCTAAGGGGGTCCTTAGCACAGATACGCAGTATTTT
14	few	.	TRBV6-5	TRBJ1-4	CASREGGKNERLFF	TGTGCCAGCAGGGAGGGGGGGAAGAATGAAAGACTGTTTTTT
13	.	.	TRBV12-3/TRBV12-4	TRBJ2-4	CASSLGRESIQYF	TGTGCCAGCAGTTTAGGACGAGAAAGCATTCAGTACTTC
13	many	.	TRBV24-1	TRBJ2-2	CATEGSNTGELFF	TGTGCCACCGAGGGGAGTAACACCGGGGAGCTGTTTTTT
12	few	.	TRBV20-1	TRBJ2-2	CSAKAGIGELFF	TGCAGTGCCAAGGCAGGGATCGGGGAGCTGTTTTTT
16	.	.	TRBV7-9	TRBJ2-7	CASSRQTDASSHEQYF	TGTGCCAGCAGCAGACAGACAGACGCATCGTCCCACGAGCAGTACTTC
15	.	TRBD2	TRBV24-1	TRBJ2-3	CATSDLGDYTDTQYF	TGTGCCACCAGTGATTTGGGGGACTACACAGATACGCAGTATTTT
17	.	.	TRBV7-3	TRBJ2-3	CASSLTRLVGLTDTQYF	TGTGCCAGCAGCTTAACCCGGCTAGTGGGGCTCACAGATACGCAGTATTTT
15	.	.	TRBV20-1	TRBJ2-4	CSASGSGDSLSRQYF	TGCAGTGCTAGCGGATCGGGAGACTCCCTATCCCGTCAGTACTTC
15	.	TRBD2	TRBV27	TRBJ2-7	CASSLKSGGPYEQYF	TGTGCCAGCAGTTTAAAAAGCGGGGGCCCCTACGAGCAGTACTTC
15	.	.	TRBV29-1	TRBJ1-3	CSVVVQGQGRNTIYF	TGCAGCGTTGTGGTCCAGGGGCAAGGTCGAAACACCATATATTTT
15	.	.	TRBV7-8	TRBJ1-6	CASTLDSPGNSPLHF	TGTGCCAGCACCCTGGATAGCCCCGGGAATTCACCCCTCCACTTT
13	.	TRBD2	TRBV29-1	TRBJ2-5	CSVVLAGEETQYF	TGCAGCGTTGTTCTAGCGGGGGAAGAGACCCAGTACTTC
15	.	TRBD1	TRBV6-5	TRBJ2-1	CASSYSRQGLDEQFF	TGTGCCAGCAGTTACTCGAGACAGGGTCTTGATGAGCAGTTCTTC
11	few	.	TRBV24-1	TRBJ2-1	CATSVASEQFF	TGTGCCACCAGTGTTGCATCGGAGCAGTTCTTC
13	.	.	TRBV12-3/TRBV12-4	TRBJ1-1	CASIRRGGSEAFF	TGTGCCAGCATCCGGAGGGGGGGGTCTGAAGCTTTCTTT
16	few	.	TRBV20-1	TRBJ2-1	CSAMGRRPSSYNEQFF	TGCAGTGCAATGGGCAGGCGGCCAAGCTCCTACAATGAGCAGTTCTTC